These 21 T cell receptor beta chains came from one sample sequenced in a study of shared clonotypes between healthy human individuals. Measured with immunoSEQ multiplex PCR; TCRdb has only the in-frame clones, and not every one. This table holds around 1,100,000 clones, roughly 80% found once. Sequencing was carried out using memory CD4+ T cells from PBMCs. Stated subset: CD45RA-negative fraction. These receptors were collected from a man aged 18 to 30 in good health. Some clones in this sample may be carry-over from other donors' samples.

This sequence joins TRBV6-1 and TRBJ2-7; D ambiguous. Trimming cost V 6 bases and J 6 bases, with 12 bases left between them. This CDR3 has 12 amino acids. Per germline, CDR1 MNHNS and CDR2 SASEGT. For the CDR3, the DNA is TGTGCCAGCAGCCAGCTAACGCGCGAGCAGTACTTC. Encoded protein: CASSQLTREQYF.

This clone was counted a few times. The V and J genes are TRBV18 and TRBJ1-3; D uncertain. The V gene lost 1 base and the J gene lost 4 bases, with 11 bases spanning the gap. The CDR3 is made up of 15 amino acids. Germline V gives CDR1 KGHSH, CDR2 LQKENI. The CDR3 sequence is CASSPQRAAGNTIYF. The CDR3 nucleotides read TGTGCCAGCTCACCACAAAGGGCGGCGGGAAACACCATATATTTT.

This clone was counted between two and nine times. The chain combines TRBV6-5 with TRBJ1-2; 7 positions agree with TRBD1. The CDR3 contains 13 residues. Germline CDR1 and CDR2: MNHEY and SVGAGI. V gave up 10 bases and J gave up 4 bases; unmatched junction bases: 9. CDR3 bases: TGTGCCATCTCACCCGGGACAGCCTATGGCTACACCTTC. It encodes CAISPGTAYGYTF.

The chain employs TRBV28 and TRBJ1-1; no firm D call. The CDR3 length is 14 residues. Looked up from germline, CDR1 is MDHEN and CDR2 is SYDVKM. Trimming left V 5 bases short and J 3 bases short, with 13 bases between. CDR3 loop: CASSPLGGYTEAFF. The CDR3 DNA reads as TGTGCCAGCAGTCCCCTTGGTGGGTACACTGAAGCTTTCTTT.

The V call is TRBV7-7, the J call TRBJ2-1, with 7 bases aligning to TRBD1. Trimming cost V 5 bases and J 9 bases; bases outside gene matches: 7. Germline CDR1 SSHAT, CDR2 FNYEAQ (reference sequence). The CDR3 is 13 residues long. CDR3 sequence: CASSPGQAGEQFF. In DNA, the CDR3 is TGTGCCAGCAGCCCCGGACAGGCTGGTGAGCAGTTCTTC.

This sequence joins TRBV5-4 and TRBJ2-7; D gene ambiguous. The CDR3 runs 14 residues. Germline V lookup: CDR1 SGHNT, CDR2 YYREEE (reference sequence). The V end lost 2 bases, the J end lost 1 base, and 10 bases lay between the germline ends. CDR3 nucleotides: TGTGCCAGCAGCTTAGAAGTCTCTTCCTACGAGCAGTACTTC. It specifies CASSLEVSSYEQYF.

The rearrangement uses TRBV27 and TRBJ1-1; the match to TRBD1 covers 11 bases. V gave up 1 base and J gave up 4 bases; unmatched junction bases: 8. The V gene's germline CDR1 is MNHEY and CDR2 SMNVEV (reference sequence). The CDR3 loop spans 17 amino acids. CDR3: CASSLFGTGGTGTEAFF. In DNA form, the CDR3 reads TGTGCCAGCAGTTTATTTGGGACAGGGGGAACGGGCACTGAAGCTTTCTTT.

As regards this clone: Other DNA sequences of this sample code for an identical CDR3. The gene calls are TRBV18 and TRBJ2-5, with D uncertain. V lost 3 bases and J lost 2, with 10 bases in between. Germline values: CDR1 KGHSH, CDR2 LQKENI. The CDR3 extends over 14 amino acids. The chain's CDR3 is CASSPRGAQETQYF. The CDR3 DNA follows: TGTGCCAGCTCACCCAGAGGTGCACAAGAGACCCAGTACTTC.

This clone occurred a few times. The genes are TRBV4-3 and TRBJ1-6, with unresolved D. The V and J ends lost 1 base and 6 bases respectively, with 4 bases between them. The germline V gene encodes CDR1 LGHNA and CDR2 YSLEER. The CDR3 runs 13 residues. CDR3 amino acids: CASSQVGNSPLHF. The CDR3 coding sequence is TGCGCCAGCAGCCAAGTGGGTAATTCACCCCTCCACTTT.

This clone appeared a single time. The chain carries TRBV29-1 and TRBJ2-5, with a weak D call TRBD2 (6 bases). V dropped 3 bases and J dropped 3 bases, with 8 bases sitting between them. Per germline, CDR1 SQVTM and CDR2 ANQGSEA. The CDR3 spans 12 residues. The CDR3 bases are TGCAGCGTTGACGGGGGTGAAGAGACCCAGTACTTC. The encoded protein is CSVDGGEETQYF.

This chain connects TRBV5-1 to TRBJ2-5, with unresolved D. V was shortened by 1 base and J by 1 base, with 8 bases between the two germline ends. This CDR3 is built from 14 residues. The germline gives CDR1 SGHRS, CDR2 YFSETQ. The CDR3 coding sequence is TGCGCCAGCAGCTTGTACGGCAGCCAAGAGACCCAGTACTTC. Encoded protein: CASSLYGSQETQYF.

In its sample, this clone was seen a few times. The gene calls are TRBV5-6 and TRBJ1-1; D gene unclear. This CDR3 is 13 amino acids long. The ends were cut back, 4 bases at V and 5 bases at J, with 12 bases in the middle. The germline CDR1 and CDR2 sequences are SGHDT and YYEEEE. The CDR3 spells CASSPRRGTEAFF. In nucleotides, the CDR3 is TGTGCCAGCAGCCCCAGACGAGGGACTGAAGCTTTCTTT.

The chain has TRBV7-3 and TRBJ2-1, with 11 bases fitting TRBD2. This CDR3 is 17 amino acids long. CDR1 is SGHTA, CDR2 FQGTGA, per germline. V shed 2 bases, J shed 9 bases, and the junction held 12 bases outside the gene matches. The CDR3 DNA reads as TGTGCCAGCAGCTTACGGTTTCTAGCGGGAGGAGTTGGTGAGCAGTTCTTC. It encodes CASSLRFLAGGVGEQFF.

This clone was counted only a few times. CDR3 residues: CASSPGGVYGYTF. The CDR3 DNA reads as TGTGCCAGCAGTCCTGGCGGGGTGTATGGCTACACCTTC. The chain has TRBV28 and TRBJ1-2; no clear D. This CDR3 is built from 13 residues. CDR1 and CDR2 (germline): MDHEN, SYDVKM. Trimming stripped 5 bases from V and 5 bases from J, with 12 bases between.

The CDR3, as DNA: TGTGCCAGCAGCAATAGCGGGAGGAGGTCCTACGAGCAGTACTTC. Protein: CASSNSGRRSYEQYF. The V gene is TRBV28, the J gene TRBJ2-7; 10 bases align to TRBD2. Germline assignment: CDR1 MDHEN and CDR2 SYDVKM. The ends lost 6 bases at V and 1 base at J; junction bases unmatched: 6. The CDR3 runs 15 residues. Supplemented by reference TRBV28 and TRBJ2-7, the full variable domain reads DVKVTQSSRYLVKRTGEKVFLECVQDMDHENMFWYRQDPGLGLRLIYFSYDVKMKEKGDIPEGYSVSREKKERFSLILESASTNQTSMYLCASSNSGRRSYEQYFGPGTRLTVT.

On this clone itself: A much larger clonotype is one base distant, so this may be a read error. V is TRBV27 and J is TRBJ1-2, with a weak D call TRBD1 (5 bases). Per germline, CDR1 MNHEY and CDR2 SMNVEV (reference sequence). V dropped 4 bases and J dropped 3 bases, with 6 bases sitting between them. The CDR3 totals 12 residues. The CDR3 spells CASSSGHYGYTF. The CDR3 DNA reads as TGTGCCAGCAGTTCAGGGCACTATGGCTACACCTTC.

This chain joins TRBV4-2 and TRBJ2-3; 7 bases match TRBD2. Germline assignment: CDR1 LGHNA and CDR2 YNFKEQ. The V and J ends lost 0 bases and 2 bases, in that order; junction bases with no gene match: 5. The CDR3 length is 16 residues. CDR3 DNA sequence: TGTGCCAGCAGCCAAGAAACTAGCGTGGTCACAGATACGCAGTATTTT. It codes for CASSQETSVVTDTQYF.

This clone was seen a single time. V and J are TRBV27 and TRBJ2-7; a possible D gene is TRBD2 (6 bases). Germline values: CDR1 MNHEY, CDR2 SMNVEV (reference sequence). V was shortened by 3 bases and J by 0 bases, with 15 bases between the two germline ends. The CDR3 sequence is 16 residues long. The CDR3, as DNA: TGTGCCAGCAGTTTGGGTTGGGGGGTATACTCCTACGAGCAGTACTTC. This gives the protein CASSLGWGVYSYEQYF.

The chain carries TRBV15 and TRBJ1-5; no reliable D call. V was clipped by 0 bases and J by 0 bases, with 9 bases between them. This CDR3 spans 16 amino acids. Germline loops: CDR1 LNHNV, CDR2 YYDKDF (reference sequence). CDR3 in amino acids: CATSREEPYSNQPQHF. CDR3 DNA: TGTGCCACCAGCAGAGAAGAACCCTATAGCAATCAGCCCCAGCATTTT. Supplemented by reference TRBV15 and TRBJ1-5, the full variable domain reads DAMVIQNPRYQVTQFGKPVTLSCSQTLNHNVMYWYQQKSSQAPKLLFHYYDKDFNNEADTPDNFQSRRPNTSFCFLDIRSPGLGDTAMYLCATSREEPYSNQPQHFGDGTRLSIL.

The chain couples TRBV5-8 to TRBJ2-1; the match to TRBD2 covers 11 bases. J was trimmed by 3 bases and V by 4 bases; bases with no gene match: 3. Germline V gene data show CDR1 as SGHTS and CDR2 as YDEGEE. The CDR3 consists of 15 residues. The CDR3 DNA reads TGTGCCAGCAGCCTAGGGACTAGCGGCTACAATGAGCAGTTCTTC. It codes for CASSLGTSGYNEQFF.

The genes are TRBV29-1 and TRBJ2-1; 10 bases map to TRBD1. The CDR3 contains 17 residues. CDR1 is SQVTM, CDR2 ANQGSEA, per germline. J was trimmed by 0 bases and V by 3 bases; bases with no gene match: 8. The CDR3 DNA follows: TGCAGCGTTGAGATTGACAGGGGGCGGACCTCCTACAATGAGCAGTTCTTC. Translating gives CSVEIDRGRTSYNEQFF.